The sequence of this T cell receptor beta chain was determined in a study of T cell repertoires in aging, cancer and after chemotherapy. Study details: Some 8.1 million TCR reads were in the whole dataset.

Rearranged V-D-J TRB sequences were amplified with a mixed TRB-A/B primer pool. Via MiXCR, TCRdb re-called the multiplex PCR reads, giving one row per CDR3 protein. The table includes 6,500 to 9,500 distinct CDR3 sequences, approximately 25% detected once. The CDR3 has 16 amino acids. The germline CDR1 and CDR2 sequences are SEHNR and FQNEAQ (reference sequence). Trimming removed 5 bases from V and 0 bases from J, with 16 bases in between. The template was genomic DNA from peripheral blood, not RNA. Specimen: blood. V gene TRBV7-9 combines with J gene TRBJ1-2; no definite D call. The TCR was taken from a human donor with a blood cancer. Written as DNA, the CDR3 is TGTGCCAGCAGCACTGCCGGGAGACTTACTAACTATGGCTACACCTTC. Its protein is CASSTAGRLTNYGYTF.